This T cell receptor (beta chain) was found in a study of T-cell memory formation after mild COVID-19. General observations from the study: A second wave expanding day 15 to 37 was CD4+-biased; contracting clones were balanced. A second wave of clones peaked on day 37, and their SARS-CoV-2 specificity went unconfirmed. Pre-infection memory showed some responding clones, and this suggested that cross-reactive memory joined.

Comments on this clonotype: What it binds is unknown.

After 5'RACE with constant-segment primers, TCR alpha and TCR beta cDNA libraries carrying sample barcodes and UMIs were obtained. TCRdb itself ran the 5' RACE reads through MiXCR, one entry per CDR3 protein. The sample carries around 470,000 distinct CDR3 sequences, about 20% recorded once. V shed 6 bases and J shed 6 bases, with 12 bases lying between them. This CDR3 region has 13 residues. The rearrangement joins TRBV12-3 or TRBV12-4 to TRBJ2-1; D may be TRBD1 (6 bases). The sequence derives from an adult woman who had mild COVID-19 (a few samples of this study predate the infection). Cell type and time point are not known. Input material: PBMCs or a T cell subset sorted from them (not recorded which). This chain's CDR3 is CASSTDRGNEQFF. CDR3 DNA sequence: TGTGCCAGCAGCACGGACAGAGGCAATGAGCAGTTCTTC.